The clone carrying this TCR beta chain was seen more than once but under ten times. A TCRbeta library incorporating unique molecular identifiers was prepared. TCRdb analysed the PCR reads with MiXCR anew, one entry per CDR3 protein. This table has approximately 590,000 distinct CDR3 sequences, 10% appearing once. The sample originates from a study of T-cell reconstitution after alpha-beta-depleted transplantation in children. This specimen was PBMCs from the stem cell graft donor, taken from the stem cell graft. The receptor's source is a human donor who donated a stem cell graft to a child with acute myeloid leukemia.

The CDR3 DNA is TGTGCCAGCAGCTTAACGAGGACTAGCGCTAGCACAGATACGCAGTATTTT. Residues: CASSLTRTSASTDTQYF. The V call is TRBV7-3, the J call TRBJ2-3; 9 bases map to TRBD2. The CDR3 contains 17 residues. The V segment lost 0 bases and the J segment 0 bases; nucleotides outside the gene matches: 4. Germline V gives CDR1 SGHTA, CDR2 FQGTGA.